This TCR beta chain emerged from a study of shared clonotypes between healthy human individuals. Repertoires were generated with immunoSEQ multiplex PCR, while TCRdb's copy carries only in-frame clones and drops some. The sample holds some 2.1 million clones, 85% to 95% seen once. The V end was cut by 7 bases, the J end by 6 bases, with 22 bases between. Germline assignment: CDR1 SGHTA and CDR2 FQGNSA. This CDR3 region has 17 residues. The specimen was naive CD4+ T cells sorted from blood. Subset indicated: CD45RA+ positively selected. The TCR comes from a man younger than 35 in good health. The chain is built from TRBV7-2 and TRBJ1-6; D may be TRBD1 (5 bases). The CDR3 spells CASTRREGTMSNSPLHF. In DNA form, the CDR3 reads TGTGCCAGCACCCGAAGGGAGGGGACCATGAGTAATTCACCCCTCCACTTT.